Shown below are 26 T cell receptor beta chains from a single sample sequenced in a study of identical twins. One entry per CDR3 protein, called by TCRdb with MiXCR from the 5' RACE reads. Among more than 650,000 distinct CDR3 sequences listed, approximately 6% were seen once. The sequenced sample was naive T cells sorted from blood. The receptors here all came from a man aged 18-30 years in good health.

This clonotype showed up just a few times. This chain links TRBV3-1 with TRBJ1-2; 7 nucleotides match TRBD1. The junction had 8 bases not matched to a gene; V was cut back by 0 bases and J by 1 base. Germline lookup yields CDR1 LGHDT and CDR2 YNNKEL (reference sequence). The CDR3 runs 17 residues. CDR3 coding DNA: TGTGCCAGCAGCCAAGAGGGAGGGGGCATTCTTAACTATGGCTACACCTTC. Residues: CASSQEGGGILNYGYTF.

This clonotype was counted ten times or more. The genes are TRBV29-1 and TRBJ2-1, with 10 bases matching TRBD1. CDR3 length: 15 amino acids. Trimming cost V 4 bases and J 7 bases; bases outside gene matches: 10. Germline V gene data show CDR1 as SQVTM and CDR2 as ANQGSEA. The CDR3: CSVGFRDRGGNEQFF. CDR3 coding DNA: TGCAGCGTTGGATTCCGGGACAGGGGAGGGAATGAGCAGTTCTTC.

This clonotype was seen at least ten times. The CDR3 bases are TGCGCCAGCAGCTTGGTGCAGCTGTACTCTGGAAACACCATATATTTT. Amino acids: CASSLVQLYSGNTIYF. The J gene is TRBJ1-3, the V gene TRBV5-1; no clear D. The CDR3 covers 16 residues. Trimming pared 0 bases from V and 0 bases from J, leaving 10 bases between. Germline lookup yields CDR1 SGHRS and CDR2 YFSETQ. Together with reference TRBV5-1 and TRBJ1-3, the CDR3 gives the full variable domain: KAGVTQTPRYLIKTRGQQVTLSCSPISGHRSVSWYQQTPGQGLQFLFEYFSETQRNKGNFPGRFSGRQFSNSRSEMNVSTLELGDSALYLCASSLVQLYSGNTIYFGEGSWLTVV.

The rearrangement joins TRBV5-6 to TRBJ2-3, with TRBD2 matching over 8 bases. Per the germline V gene, CDR1 is SGHDT and CDR2 is YYEEEE. V lost 4 bases and J lost 2; bases outside the gene matches: 9. The CDR3 has 16 amino acids. For the CDR3, the DNA is TGTGCCAGCAGCCTGCCAGCGGGAGCTACCACAGATACGCAGTATTTT. Its protein is CASSLPAGATTDTQYF.

This clonotype was detected only a few times. The chain uses TRBV5-1 and TRBJ2-7; tentative D call: TRBD2 (6 bases). The CDR3 runs to 15 residues. The V gene's germline CDR1 is SGHRS and CDR2 YFSETQ. V was pared by 4 bases and J by 12 bases, with 26 bases between. CDR3 in amino acids: CASSPGGAIDSVRYF. In DNA, the CDR3 is TGCGCCAGCAGCCCAGGAGGGGCCATCGATTCAGTGCGGTACTTC.

This clonotype was seen at least ten times. The rearrangement links TRBV4-2 to TRBJ1-6; the D is unclear. V lost 4 bases and J 7 bases, leaving 11 bases between the germline ends. CDR1 LGHNA and CDR2 YNFKEQ come from the germline V gene. CDR3 length equals 14 residues. The CDR3 protein is CASSPSVGNSPLHF. CDR3 DNA sequence: TGTGCCAGCAGCCCTTCAGTGGGGAATTCACCCCTCCACTTT.

This clonotype was counted ten times or more. V and J are TRBV4-1 and TRBJ1-5, with D unresolved. Trimming left V 6 bases short and J 0 bases short, with 15 bases between. The germline V gene has CDR1 MGHRA and CDR2 YSYEKL. The CDR3 covers 16 residues. CDR3 in amino acids: CASSPRFGDSNQPQHF. The DNA for the CDR3 is TGCGCCAGCAGTCCAAGATTTGGGGATAGCAATCAGCCCCAGCATTTT.

This clonotype was counted at least ten times. Germline and junction disagree at one end, which may indicate a read error. The genes are TRBV27 and TRBJ2-1; D uncertain. The CDR3 totals 13 residues. CDR1 MNHEY and CDR2 SMNVEV come from the germline V gene (reference sequence). The CDR3 loop reads CASSLWAWEDRLF. CDR3 in DNA: TGTGCCAGCAGTTTATGGGCGTGGGAAGATAGGCTCTTC.

The sample holds many counts of this clonotype. The J gene is TRBJ2-7, the V gene TRBV7-7; maybe TRBD1 (6 bases). CDR1 and CDR2 (germline): SSHAT, FNYEAQ (reference sequence). Trimming took 5 bases from V and 5 from J, leaving 16 bases between them. CDR3 length equals 14 residues. CDR3 in DNA: TGTGCCAGCAGCCCCCAGGGACAAACTAACGAGCAGTACTTC. Its translation: CASSPQGQTNEQYF.

This clonotype was detected a few times. The chain joins TRBV19 to TRBJ2-3; D ambiguous. This CDR3 has 16 amino acids. Trimming pared 4 bases from V and 4 bases from J, leaving 18 bases between. Germline V lookup: CDR1 LNHDA, CDR2 SQIVND (reference sequence). Written as DNA, the CDR3 is TGTGCCAGTAGTAGCTCAAGTGGACCGAAGTCAGATACGCAGTATTTT. This gives the protein CASSSSSGPKSDTQYF.

The J gene is TRBJ1-1, the V gene TRBV6-2 or TRBV6-3; TRBD1 matches 12 bases. The V gene's germline CDR1 is MNHEY and CDR2 SVGEGT. The CDR3 extends over 20 amino acids. Trimming took 2 bases from V and 0 from J; bases not matched to a gene: 13. The CDR3 nucleotides are TGTGCCAGCAGTTACCCTCGGGACAGGGGGCGAGGGGTGCTGAACACTGAAGCTTTCTTT. This gives the protein CASSYPRDRGRGVLNTEAFF.

The chain couples TRBV20-1 to TRBJ1-2; D is ambiguous. The CDR3 totals 13 residues. Trimming pared 4 bases from V and 6 bases from J, leaving 15 bases between. Germline values: CDR1 DFQATT, CDR2 SNEGSKA (reference sequence). This CDR3 reads CSAITGETNGYTF. In DNA form, the CDR3 reads TGCAGTGCTATCACCGGCGAGACGAATGGCTACACCTTC.

Ten or more counts support this clonotype. The J gene is TRBJ1-2, the V gene TRBV20-1; 8 nucleotides line up with TRBD1. Germline V lookup: CDR1 DFQATT, CDR2 SNEGSKA (reference sequence). J was trimmed by 7 bases and V by 0 bases; bases with no gene match: 4. This CDR3 region has 13 residues. The chain's CDR3 is CSARDQGAGGYTF. CDR3 nucleotides: TGCAGTGCTAGAGATCAGGGGGCGGGTGGCTACACCTTC.

The chain recombines TRBV20-1 with TRBJ2-7; 7 positions agree with TRBD2. J gave up 0 bases and V 6 bases, and 8 bases lay outside the gene matches. The CDR3 is 14 amino acids. Germline lookup yields CDR1 DFQATT and CDR2 SNEGSKA (reference sequence). Here the CDR3 DNA reads TGCAGTGCCCGTGGGGGGGAACACTCCTACGAGCAGTACTTC. Its protein is CSARGGEHSYEQYF.

This clonotype was counted many times. V is TRBV20-1 and J is TRBJ2-1; 7 nucleotides match TRBD1. V lost 3 bases to trimming and J lost 4 bases; unmatched junction nucleotides: 6. This CDR3 comprises 14 residues. Germline V lookup: CDR1 DFQATT, CDR2 SNEGSKA (reference sequence). In DNA, the CDR3 is TGCAGTGCTAGCCGGGACAGCCAATACAATGAGCAGTTCTTC. The encoded protein is CSASRDSQYNEQFF.

This clonotype has a count of ten or more. The genes are TRBV12-3 or TRBV12-4 and TRBJ2-1; 14 bases line up with TRBD2. The J segment lost 6 bases and the V segment lost 5 bases, leaving 6 bases of the junction unmatched. This CDR3 is built from 16 residues. CDR3 coding DNA: TGTGCCAGCAGTCTCCCGGGACTAGCGGGAGCCAATGAGCAGTTCTTC. Its translation: CASSLPGLAGANEQFF.

Remarks on this clonotype: This may arise from a read error, as a much more abundant clone is one base away. This CDR3 is missing its conserved last phenylalanine or tryptophan, likely due to a read error. V usage is TRBV6-2 or TRBV6-3 and J usage is TRBJ2-7; 10 nucleotides agree with TRBD2. V dropped 5 bases and J dropped 3; count of bases not matched to a gene: 10. The CDR3 is made up of 16 amino acids. Germline CDR1 reads MNHEY; CDR2 reads SVGEGT. Written as DNA, the CDR3 is TGTGCCAGCAGTCCGCCGGGGAGCGGGAGGGGCTACGAGCAGTACTTG. Amino acid sequence: CASSPPGSGRGYEQYL.

This clonotype was detected ten times or more. The V and J genes are TRBV7-2 and TRBJ2-7; TRBD1 aligns across 7 bases. Germline-derived CDR1 and CDR2 are SGHTA and FQGNSA. CDR3 length equals 12 residues. The trim removed 4 bases at V and 9 bases at J, leaving 6 bases unmatched. The CDR3 is CASSSGQPRQYF. The CDR3 DNA follows: TGTGCCAGCAGCTCGGGACAGCCCCGGCAGTACTTC.

Ten or more counts support this clonotype. The CDR3 nucleotides are TGCGCCAGCAGCAGCAGAGATAGAGATGAAGCTTTCTTT. Translating it yields CASSSRDRDEAFF. This rearrangement joins TRBV5-1 to TRBJ1-1; D not resolved. The CDR3 has 13 amino acids. The germline V gene has CDR1 SGHRS and CDR2 YFSETQ. Trimming shortened V by 4 bases and J by 7 bases, and 14 bases separated the two germline ends.

This clonotype has a handful of counts. The chain links TRBV6-1 to TRBJ2-1, with TRBD2 as a possible D gene (6 bases). The V gene lost 6 bases and the J gene lost 0 bases, with 12 bases spanning the gap. The germline V gene encodes CDR1 MNHNS and CDR2 SASEGT. The CDR3 spans 15 residues. CDR3 in amino acids: CASRIERASYNEQFF. The DNA for the CDR3 is TGTGCCAGCAGAATAGAGCGGGCCTCCTACAATGAGCAGTTCTTC.

This clonotype was counted only a few times. The chain has TRBV7-9 and TRBJ1-1, with D uncertain. V lost 6 bases to trimming and J lost 2 bases, with 16 bases between them. The CDR3 loop spans 15 amino acids. Per germline, CDR1 SEHNR and CDR2 FQNEAQ (reference sequence). CDR3 nucleotide sequence: TGTGCCAGCAGTCCCTACTCCGGGATAAACACTGAAGCTTTCTTT. Its translation: CASSPYSGINTEAFF.

This clonotype was picked up a small number of times. V is TRBV10-3 and J is TRBJ2-3; 11 nucleotides align to TRBD2. With 7 bases clipped from V and 3 bases from J, the junction kept 6 bases outside the gene matches. CDR1 is ENHRY, CDR2 SYGVKD, per germline. The CDR3 consists of 15 residues. The CDR3 loop is CAITQLAGETDTQYF. CDR3 nucleotides: TGTGCCATCACCCAACTAGCGGGAGAAACAGATACGCAGTATTTT.

For this clonotype: A read error may be the cause here, since a much bigger clone is one base away. This chain's CDR3 is CASSLVMAPRELFF. Here the CDR3 DNA reads TGTGCCAGCAGCTTAGTGATGGCCCCCAGGGAGCTGTTTTTT. This chain joins TRBV7-9 and TRBJ2-2; D is undetermined. V lost 1 base to trimming and J lost 9 bases, with 12 bases between them. Germline CDR1 reads SEHNR; CDR2 reads FQNEAQ (reference sequence). The CDR3 loop spans 14 amino acids.

This clonotype was seen a few times. The V and J genes are TRBV29-1 and TRBJ2-2; either TRBD1 or TRBD2 may supply D (6 bases each). Germline CDR1 and CDR2: SQVTM and ANQGSEA. CDR3 length equals 13 residues. The V end lost 7 bases, the J end lost 7 bases, and 16 bases lay between the germline ends. Written as DNA, the CDR3 is TGCAGCGCTTCAGGGGCGGGGATCGGGGAGCTGTTTTTT. This translates into CSASGAGIGELFF.

The gene calls are TRBV27 and TRBJ1-2, with D unresolved. The length of the CDR3 is 17 residues. The V end lost 3 bases, the J end lost 3 bases, and 20 bases lay between the germline ends. Germline V gene sequence: CDR1 MNHEY, CDR2 SMNVEV (reference sequence). The CDR3 coding sequence is TGTGCCAGCAGTTTCAGAGTCTCTTACATCGGGGACTATGGCTACACCTTC. Protein product: CASSFRVSYIGDYGYTF.

The chain recombines TRBV5-6 with TRBJ2-1; no clear D. Germline assignment: CDR1 SGHDT and CDR2 YYEEEE. V lost 4 bases and J 6 bases, leaving 11 bases between the germline ends. CDR3 length: 13 residues. The DNA of the CDR3 is TGTGCCAGCAGCCGTTATGCGGCCAATGAGCAGTTCTTC. Translated: CASSRYAANEQFF.